Following are 29 T cell receptor beta chains from one sample sequenced in a study of blood T cell repertoires in COVID-19. The method was immunoSEQ multiplex PCR; TCRdb's version includes in-frame clones alone and lacks a portion of them. The sample carries more than 150,000 clones, roughly three quarters recorded once. The sequenced material came from peripheral blood. The receptors stem from a man aged 55 to 70 with active or convalescent COVID-19.

The sample holds one count of this clone. The V and J genes are TRBV5-8 and TRBJ2-6; 8 bases map to TRBD1. The V segment lost 3 bases and the J segment 3 bases; nucleotides outside the gene matches: 8. Germline V lookup: CDR1 SGHTS, CDR2 YDEGEE. The CDR3 spans 17 residues. The CDR3 sequence: CASSSTTGVDGANVLTF. CDR3 bases: TGTGCCAGCAGCTCTACGACAGGGGTGGATGGGGCCAACGTCCTGACTTTC. Full variable domain (outside the CDR3, taken from reference TRBV5-8 and TRBJ2-6): EAGVTQSPTHLIKTRGQQATLRCSPISGHTSVYWYQQALGLGLQFLLWYDEGEERNRGNFPPRFSGRQFPNYSSELNVNALELEDSALYLCASSSTTGVDGANVLTFGAGSRLTVL.

J is TRBJ2-7 and V is TRBV7-9; 11 nucleotides align to TRBD2. V lost 5 bases to trimming and J lost 5 bases; unmatched junction nucleotides: 11. CDR3 length: 16 amino acids. Germline V gives CDR1 SEHNR, CDR2 FQNEAQ (reference sequence). In nucleotides, the CDR3 is TGTGCCAGCAGCACCACTAGCGGGAGTTCAAGCCACGAGCAGTACTTC. It translates to CASSTTSGSSSHEQYF.

This clone occurred a few times. DNA for the CDR3: TGTGCCATCAGGGGGACAGGTTCAGACTCCTACGAGCAGTACTTC. Translating gives CAIRGTGSDSYEQYF. The chain uses TRBV10-3 and TRBJ2-7, with 8 nucleotides matching TRBD1. The germline V gene has CDR1 ENHRY and CDR2 SYGVKD. This CDR3 contains 15 residues. The J segment lost 0 bases and the V segment lost 6 bases, leaving 7 bases of the junction unmatched.

The gene calls are TRBV20-1 and TRBJ1-5; a possible D gene is TRBD1 (5 bases). Germline CDR1 is DFQATT and CDR2 is SNEGSKA (reference sequence). The CDR3 sequence is 11 residues long. Trimming removed 3 bases from V and 6 bases from J, with 6 bases in between. The CDR3: CSASQGQPQHF. The CDR3 nucleotides read TGCAGTGCTAGCCAGGGTCAGCCCCAGCATTTT.

The V and J genes are TRBV5-4 and TRBJ2-3, with TRBD1 matching over 8 bases. The CDR3 spans 16 residues. J lost 2 bases, V lost 4 bases, and 9 bases had no gene match. The germline V gene encodes CDR1 SGHNT and CDR2 YYREEE (reference sequence). CDR3 amino acids: CASSPNGQGPTDTQYF. DNA for the CDR3: TGTGCCAGCAGCCCTAACGGACAGGGCCCCACAGATACGCAGTATTTT.

The rearrangement links TRBV9 to TRBJ1-2; 9 bases map to TRBD1. The germline gives CDR1 SGDLS, CDR2 YYNGEE. V was clipped by 3 bases and J by 5 bases; unmatched bases: 8. The CDR3 consists of 15 residues. DNA of the CDR3: TGTGCCAGCAGCGGAATCGGACAGGGGAGGTATGGCTACACCTTC. Residues: CASSGIGQGRYGYTF.

V and J are TRBV20-1 and TRBJ1-6; 7 positions match TRBD1. Germline values: CDR1 DFQATT, CDR2 SNEGSKA (reference sequence). CDR3 length equals 13 residues. The V and J ends lost 3 bases and 10 bases, in that order; junction bases with no gene match: 6. CDR3 sequence reads: CSASPGGESPLHF. The CDR3 region has the DNA TGCAGTGCTAGTCCAGGGGGTGAGTCACCCCTCCACTTT.

The CDR3 loop is CASSLTVAGEQFF. The DNA of the CDR3 is TGTGCCAGCAGCTTAACAGTAGCGGGTGAGCAGTTCTTC. This sequence joins TRBV7-9 and TRBJ2-1; TRBD2 matches at 7 bases. The CDR3 length is 13 residues. V gave up 2 bases and J gave up 9 bases; unmatched junction bases: 4. The germline V gene has CDR1 SEHNR and CDR2 FQNEAQ (reference sequence).

The V gene is TRBV11-2, the J gene TRBJ2-5; D not resolved. The germline V and J ends were trimmed by 0 bases and 2 bases, with 4 bases remaining between them. This CDR3 spans 13 amino acids. Germline CDR1 and CDR2: SGHAT and FQNNGV. The CDR3 here is CASSLERQETQYF. The CDR3 DNA follows: TGTGCCAGCAGCTTAGAGCGGCAAGAGACCCAGTACTTC.

This clone was observed a handful of times. The chain combines TRBV30 with TRBJ2-6, with 7 bases fitting TRBD1. The J segment lost 0 bases and the V segment lost 3 bases, leaving 8 bases of the junction unmatched. Germline assignment: CDR1 GTSNPN and CDR2 SVGIG (reference sequence). The length of the CDR3 is 17 residues. CDR3 coding DNA: TGTGCCTGGAGGAGGGGGCGAGGACTCTCTGGGGCCAACGTCCTGACTTTC. Its translation is CAWRRGRGLSGANVLTF.

The CDR3 protein is CSVKPGQGLIFSSEAFF. In DNA form, the CDR3 reads TGCAGCGTTAAACCGGGACAGGGGTTGATTTTCTCATCTGAAGCTTTCTTT. V gene TRBV29-1 combines with J gene TRBJ1-1, with TRBD1 matching over 10 bases. The germline gives CDR1 SQVTM, CDR2 ANQGSEA. The CDR3 is made up of 17 amino acids. The V segment lost 5 bases and the J segment 6 bases; nucleotides outside the gene matches: 18.

V is TRBV10-1 and J is TRBJ2-7; 9 nucleotides match TRBD2. The germline V gene encodes CDR1 WNHNN and CDR2 SYGVQD (reference sequence). The CDR3 is made up of 15 amino acids. V shed 3 bases, J shed 4 bases, and the junction held 7 bases outside the gene matches. The CDR3 loop reads CASSDEREELYEQYF. The DNA of the CDR3 is TGCGCCAGCAGTGACGAGCGGGAGGAATTGTACGAGCAGTACTTC.

The V call is TRBV9, the J call TRBJ2-2; no clear D. The CDR3 loop spans 12 amino acids. Germline CDR1 and CDR2: SGDLS and YYNGEE. V lost 0 bases to trimming and J lost 6 bases, with 3 bases between them. CDR3 in amino acids: CASSVVAGELFF. The CDR3, as DNA: TGTGCCAGCAGCGTAGTAGCCGGGGAGCTGTTTTTT. Full variable domain (remainder filled in from reference TRBV9 and TRBJ2-2): DSGVTQTPKHLITATGQRVTLRCSPRSGDLSVYWYQQSLDQGLQFLIQYYNGEERAKGNILERFSAQQFPDLHSELNLSSLELGDSALYFCASSVVAGELFFGEGSRLTVL.

The V gene is TRBV19, the J gene TRBJ2-5, with TRBD2 as a possible D gene (6 bases). The V and J ends lost 8 bases and 5 bases respectively, with 15 bases between them. The CDR3 sequence is 13 residues long. Germline CDR1 reads LNHDA; CDR2 reads SQIVND (reference sequence). CDR3 nucleotides: TGTGCCAGTGGAATTGGGGGGAAGGAGACCCAGTACTTC. The encoded protein is CASGIGGKETQYF.

The V gene is TRBV29-1, the J gene TRBJ1-1; D gene uncertain. From germline, CDR1 is SQVTM and CDR2 ANQGSEA. With 5 bases removed from V and 7 bases from J, the gap between germline ends came to 8 bases. The CDR3 is 10 residues long. The chain's CDR3 is CSVSGSEAFF. The DNA for the CDR3 is TGCAGCGTTTCGGGGAGTGAAGCTTTCTTT. The variable domain in full, with the rest retrieved from reference TRBV29-1 and TRBJ1-1, is SAVISQKPSRDICQRGTSLTIQCQVDSQVTMMFWYRQQPGQSLTLIATANQGSEATYESGFVIDKFPISRPNLTFSTLTVSNMSPEDSSIYLCSVSGSEAFFGQGTRLTVV.

The gene calls are TRBV7-9 and TRBJ2-3; 7 bases line up with TRBD1. CDR3 length equals 14 residues. V was clipped by 4 bases and J by 4 bases; unmatched bases: 5. Per germline, CDR1 SEHNR and CDR2 FQNEAQ (reference sequence). CDR3 sequence (DNA): TGTGCCAGCAGCTCGACAGGGCGTCCAGATACGCAGTATTTT. This codes for CASSSTGRPDTQYF. The full variable domain, completed using reference TRBV7-9 and TRBJ2-3, is DTGVSQNPRHKITKRGQNVTFRCDPISEHNRLYWYRQTLGQGPEFLTYFQNEAQLEKSRLLSDRFSAERPKGSFSTLEIQRTEQGDSAMYLCASSSTGRPDTQYFGPGTRLTVL.

This clone showed up just a few times. The V call is TRBV3-1 (or the pseudogene TRBV3-2), the J call TRBJ2-7; D gene unclear. CDR3 length: 15 amino acids. The germline gives CDR1 LGHDT, CDR2 YNNKEL (reference sequence). Trimming pared 1 base from V and 0 bases from J, leaving 10 bases between. The chain's CDR3 is CASSQATVLSYEQYF. The CDR3 coding sequence is TGTGCCAGCAGCCAAGCCACAGTCCTCTCCTACGAGCAGTACTTC.

This clone appeared once. The chain is built from TRBV7-8 and TRBJ2-7, with a tentative D call TRBD2 (6 bases). Germline-derived CDR1 and CDR2 are SGHVS and FQNEAQ. CDR3 length: 15 amino acids. V dropped 1 base and J dropped 3 bases, with 13 bases sitting between them. The CDR3 here is CASSLGGTGGYEQYF. CDR3 bases: TGTGCCAGCAGCTTAGGAGGGACTGGGGGCTACGAGCAGTACTTC.

This clone is a singleton in its sample. The CDR3 loop is CASSSRQGIGDTQYF. CDR3 DNA sequence: TGTGCCAGCAGCTCCAGACAGGGGATAGGTGATACGCAGTATTTT. The gene calls are TRBV7-8 and TRBJ2-3; 8 nucleotides align to TRBD1. V lost 4 bases and J lost 6; bases outside the gene matches: 9. The germline CDR1 and CDR2 sequences are SGHVS and FQNEAQ. The CDR3 has 15 residues.

The chain carries TRBV24-1 and TRBJ1-5, with a tentative D call TRBD1 (6 bases). Per germline, CDR1 KGHDR and CDR2 SFDVKD. Trimming took off 9 bases at V and 0 bases at J, with 11 bases between the two ends. There are 14 residues in the CDR3. The DNA of the CDR3 is TGTGCCACCGCGGGGGCTATTAGCAATCAGCCCCAGCATTTT. It encodes CATAGAISNQPQHF.

J is TRBJ2-7 and V is TRBV2; 10 positions match TRBD2. Trimming at V came to 7 bases and at J to 3 bases, leaving 6 bases not matched to a gene. Per the germline V gene, CDR1 is SNHLY and CDR2 is FYNNEI. This CDR3 region has 14 residues. The CDR3 spells CASKLAGGIYEQYF. For the CDR3, the DNA is TGTGCCAGCAAGTTAGCGGGAGGCATCTACGAGCAGTACTTC.

This chain joins TRBV11-2 and TRBJ2-7; no clear D gene. The V and J ends lost 5 bases and 8 bases respectively, with 22 bases between them. The CDR3 covers 15 residues. Germline V gene sequence: CDR1 SGHAT, CDR2 FQNNGV. CDR3 in DNA: TGTGCCAGCAGCCCCCCTGGCGGATTTATAGTCAAGCAGTACTTC. It yields the protein CASSPPGGFIVKQYF.

CDR3 residues: CATRGGGSGELFF. The CDR3 coding sequence is TGTGCCACCAGAGGAGGGGGCAGCGGGGAGCTGTTTTTT. J is TRBJ2-2 and V is TRBV24-1; tentative D call: TRBD1 (7 bases). The germline gives CDR1 KGHDR, CDR2 SFDVKD. The V end lost 7 bases, the J end lost 7 bases, and 12 bases lay between the germline ends. The CDR3 is 13 residues long.

The CDR3 bases are TGTGCCAGCAGCTTAGAGTACAGGTTCAACGAGCAGTACTTC. It specifies CASSLEYRFNEQYF. V usage is TRBV11-2 and J usage is TRBJ2-7; tentatively, D is TRBD1 (5 bases). CDR1 SGHAT and CDR2 FQNNGV come from the germline V gene. With 0 bases removed from V and 5 bases from J, the gap between germline ends came to 11 bases. The CDR3 is 14 residues long.

The rearrangement joins TRBV28 to TRBJ2-5, with TRBD2 matching 14 bases. V gave up 8 bases and J gave up 5 bases; unmatched junction bases: 10. CDR1 is MDHEN, CDR2 SYDVKM, per germline. This CDR3 spans 16 amino acids. The CDR3 sequence is CASLGTSGRGGETQYF. The CDR3 coding sequence is TGTGCCAGCCTTGGGACTAGCGGGAGAGGGGGGGAGACCCAGTACTTC.

This chain joins TRBV7-6 and TRBJ2-1, with 12 bases lining up with TRBD2. J lost 8 bases, V lost 5 bases, and 7 bases had no gene match. The germline V gene has CDR1 SGHVS and CDR2 FNYEAQ. This CDR3 is 15 amino acids long. This chain's CDR3 is CASSVLAGGLHEQFF. The CDR3 bases are TGTGCCAGCAGCGTTCTAGCGGGAGGGTTACATGAGCAGTTCTTC.

The gene calls are TRBV19 and TRBJ1-6; D remains ambiguous. The CDR3 extends over 17 amino acids. Trimming stripped 3 bases from V and 0 bases from J, with 12 bases between. Germline assignment: CDR1 LNHDA and CDR2 SQIVND (reference sequence). The CDR3, as DNA: TGTGCCAGTAGTATGGGCAGCCCAGCCTCCTATAATTCACCCCTCCACTTT. As protein: CASSMGSPASYNSPLHF.

The rearrangement joins TRBV4-3 to TRBJ1-6, with a weak D call TRBD1 (5 bases). Germline V gives CDR1 LGHNA, CDR2 YSLEER. The ends were cut back, 1 base at V and 10 bases at J, with 14 bases in the middle. CDR3 size: 15 residues. This CDR3 is CASSQGFRVGSPLHF. For the CDR3, the DNA is TGCGCCAGCAGCCAAGGGTTCAGGGTCGGGTCACCCCTCCACTTT.

This rearrangement joins TRBV5-1 to TRBJ2-7; D is perhaps TRBD1 (6 bases). With 6 bases removed from V and 0 bases from J, the gap between germline ends came to 13 bases. This CDR3 comprises 14 residues. Germline V gene lookup returns CDR1 SGHRS and CDR2 YFSETQ. The CDR3 protein is CASKDQGSSYEQYF. Written as DNA, the CDR3 is TGCGCCAGCAAAGACCAGGGGAGCTCCTACGAGCAGTACTTC.